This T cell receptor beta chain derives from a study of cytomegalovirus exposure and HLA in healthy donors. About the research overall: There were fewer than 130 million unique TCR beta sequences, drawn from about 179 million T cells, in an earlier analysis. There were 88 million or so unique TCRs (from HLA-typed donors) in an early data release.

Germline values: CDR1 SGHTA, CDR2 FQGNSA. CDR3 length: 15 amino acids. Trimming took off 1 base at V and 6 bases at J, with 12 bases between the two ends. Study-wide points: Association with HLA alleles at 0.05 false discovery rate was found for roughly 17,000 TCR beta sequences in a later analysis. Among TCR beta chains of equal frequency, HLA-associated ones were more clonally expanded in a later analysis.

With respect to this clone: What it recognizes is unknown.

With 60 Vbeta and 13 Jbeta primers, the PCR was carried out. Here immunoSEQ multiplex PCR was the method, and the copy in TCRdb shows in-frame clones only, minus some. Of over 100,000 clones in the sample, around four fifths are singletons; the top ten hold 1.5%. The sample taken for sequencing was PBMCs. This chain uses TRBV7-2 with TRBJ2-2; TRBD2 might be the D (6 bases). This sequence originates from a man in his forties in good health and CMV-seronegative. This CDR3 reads CASSLDLTGAGELFF. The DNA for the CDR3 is TGTGCCAGCAGCTTAGACCTGACGGGGGCCGGGGAGCTGTTTTTT.